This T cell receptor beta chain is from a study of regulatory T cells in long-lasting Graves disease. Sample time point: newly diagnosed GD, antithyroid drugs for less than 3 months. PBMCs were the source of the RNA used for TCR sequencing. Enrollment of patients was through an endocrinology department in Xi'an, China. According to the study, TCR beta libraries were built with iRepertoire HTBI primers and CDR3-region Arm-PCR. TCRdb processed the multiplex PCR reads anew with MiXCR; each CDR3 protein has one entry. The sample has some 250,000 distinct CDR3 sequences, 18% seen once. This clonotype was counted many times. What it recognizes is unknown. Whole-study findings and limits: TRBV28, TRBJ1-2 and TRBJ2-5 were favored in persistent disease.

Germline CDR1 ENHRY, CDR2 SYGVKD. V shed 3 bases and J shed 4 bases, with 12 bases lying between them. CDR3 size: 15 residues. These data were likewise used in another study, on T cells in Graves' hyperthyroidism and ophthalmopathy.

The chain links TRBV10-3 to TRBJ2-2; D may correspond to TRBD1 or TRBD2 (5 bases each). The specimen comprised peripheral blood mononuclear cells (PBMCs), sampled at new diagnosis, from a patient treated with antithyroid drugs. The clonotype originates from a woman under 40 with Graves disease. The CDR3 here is CAISDLRGGTGELFF. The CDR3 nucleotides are TGTGCCATCAGTGACCTTCGTGGGGGCACCGGGGAGCTGTTTTTT.